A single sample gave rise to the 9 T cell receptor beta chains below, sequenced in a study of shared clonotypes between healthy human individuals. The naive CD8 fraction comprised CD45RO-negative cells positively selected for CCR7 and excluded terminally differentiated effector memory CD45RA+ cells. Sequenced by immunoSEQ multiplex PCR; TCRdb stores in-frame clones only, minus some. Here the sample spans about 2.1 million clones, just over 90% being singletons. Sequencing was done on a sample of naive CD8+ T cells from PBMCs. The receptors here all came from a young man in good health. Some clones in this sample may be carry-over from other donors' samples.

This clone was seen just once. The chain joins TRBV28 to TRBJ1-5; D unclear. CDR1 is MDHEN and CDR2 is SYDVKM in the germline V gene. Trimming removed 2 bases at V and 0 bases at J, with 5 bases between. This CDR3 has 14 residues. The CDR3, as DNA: TGTGCCAGCAGTTTACCTGGTAGCAATCAGCCCCAGCATTTT. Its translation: CASSLPGSNQPQHF. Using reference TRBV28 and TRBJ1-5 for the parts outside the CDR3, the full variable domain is DVKVTQSSRYLVKRTGEKVFLECVQDMDHENMFWYRQDPGLGLRLIYFSYDVKMKEKGDIPEGYSVSREKKERFSLILESASTNQTSMYLCASSLPGSNQPQHFGDGTRLSIL.

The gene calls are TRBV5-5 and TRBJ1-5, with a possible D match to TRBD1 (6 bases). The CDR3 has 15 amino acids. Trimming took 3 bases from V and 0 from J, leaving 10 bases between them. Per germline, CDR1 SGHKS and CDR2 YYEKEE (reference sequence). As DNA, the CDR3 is TGTGCCAGCAGCTGGACAGTTTATAGCAATCAGCCCCAGCATTTT. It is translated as CASSWTVYSNQPQHF.

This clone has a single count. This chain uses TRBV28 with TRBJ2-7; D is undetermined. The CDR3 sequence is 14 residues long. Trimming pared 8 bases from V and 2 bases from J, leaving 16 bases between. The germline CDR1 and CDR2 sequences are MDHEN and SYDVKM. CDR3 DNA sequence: TGTGCCAGCGCGATTGGTGGCTGGGCCTACGAGCAGTACTTC. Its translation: CASAIGGWAYEQYF.

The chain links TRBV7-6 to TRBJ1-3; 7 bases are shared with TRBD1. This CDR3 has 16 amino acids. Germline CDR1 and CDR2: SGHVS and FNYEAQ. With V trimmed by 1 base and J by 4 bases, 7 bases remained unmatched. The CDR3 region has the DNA TGTGCCAGCAGCTTAGGCGTTGCGACAGGGGGAAACACCATATATTTT. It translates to CASSLGVATGGNTIYF.

CDR3 loop: CASSQGGGWQPQHF. CDR3 in DNA: TGCGCCAGCAGCCAGGGGGGCGGTTGGCAGCCCCAGCATTTT. The V call is TRBV4-1, the J call TRBJ1-5, with D possibly being TRBD1 (6 bases). Trimming pared 3 bases from V and 7 bases from J, leaving 13 bases between. CDR3 length: 14 amino acids. Germline CDR1 MGHRA, CDR2 YSYEKL.

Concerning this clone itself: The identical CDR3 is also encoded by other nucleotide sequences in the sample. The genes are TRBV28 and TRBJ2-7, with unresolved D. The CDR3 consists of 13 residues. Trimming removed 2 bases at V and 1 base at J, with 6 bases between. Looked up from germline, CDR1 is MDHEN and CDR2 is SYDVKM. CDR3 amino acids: CASSLAVSYEQYF. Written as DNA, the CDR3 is TGTGCCAGCAGTTTAGCGGTTTCCTACGAGCAGTACTTC.

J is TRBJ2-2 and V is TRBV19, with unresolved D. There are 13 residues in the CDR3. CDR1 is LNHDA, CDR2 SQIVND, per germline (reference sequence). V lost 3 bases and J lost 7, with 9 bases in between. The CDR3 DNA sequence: TGTGCCAGTAGTATTCCGGCCCACGGGGAGCTGTTTTTT. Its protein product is CASSIPAHGELFF.

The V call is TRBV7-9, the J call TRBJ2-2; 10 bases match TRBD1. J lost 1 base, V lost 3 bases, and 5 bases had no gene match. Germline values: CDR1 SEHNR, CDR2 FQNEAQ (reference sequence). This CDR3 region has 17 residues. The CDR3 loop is CASSFPGDRGNTGELFF. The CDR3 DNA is TGTGCCAGCAGCTTCCCCGGGGACAGGGGGAACACCGGGGAGCTGTTTTTT.

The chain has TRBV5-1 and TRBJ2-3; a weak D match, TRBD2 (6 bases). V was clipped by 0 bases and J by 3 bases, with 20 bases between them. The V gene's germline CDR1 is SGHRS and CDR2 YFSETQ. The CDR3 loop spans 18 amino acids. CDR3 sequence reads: CASSLGLGRGLVTDTQYF. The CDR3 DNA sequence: TGCGCCAGCAGCTTGGGGCTTGGGCGGGGCCTGGTTACAGATACGCAGTATTTT.